This T cell receptor beta chain was retrieved from a study of shared clonotypes between healthy human individuals. General observations from the study: Blood alone was sampled, and tissue repertoires likely differ.

Turning to this clone: Antigen: not known. This sample also contains other DNA sequences that code for the same CDR3.

Deep-level running was used for the assay. Profiled with immunoSEQ multiplex PCR; TCRdb holds only in-frame clones, not every one. The sample records over 2 million clones, roughly 92% being singletons. The CDR3 contains 13 residues. Looked up from germline, CDR1 is SGHTA and CDR2 is FQGNSA. V was pared by 5 bases and J by 0 bases, with 8 bases between. The TCR originated in a man aged 18-30 years in good health. Some clones in this sample may be carry-over from other donors' samples. The V and J genes are TRBV7-2 and TRBJ2-7; D is unresolved. The sequenced sample consisted of naive CD4+ T cells from PBMCs. Documented subset: CD45RA+ positively selected. The CDR3 nucleotides read TGTGCCAGCAGCCGCGGCGCCTCCTACGAGCAGTACTTC. Encoded protein: CASSRGASYEQYF. The whole variable domain, remainder taken from reference TRBV7-2 and TRBJ2-7, is GAGVSQSPSNKVTEKGKDVELRCDPISGHTALYWYRQSLGQGLEFLIYFQGNSAPDKSGLPSDRFSAERTGGSVSTLTIQRTQQEDSAVYLCASSRGASYEQYFGPGTRLTVT.